This paragraph covers one T cell receptor beta chain sequence. The antigen is unknown. Sequencing used immunoSEQ multiplex PCR; TCRdb keeps in-frame clones, though not all of them. In the table there are about 140,000 clones, under 95% of which are singletons. The CDR3 runs to 14 residues. Trimming took 5 bases from V and 7 from J, leaving 18 bases between them. Per germline, CDR1 LNHDA and CDR2 SQIVND (reference sequence). The sample comes from a study of T cell responses to AZD1222 COVID-19 vaccine. General study results and limits: Spike-wide vaccine-associated CD4 TCRs dominated at 160-218 and 743-854. The donor group comprised mostly white British people and more females; the analysis possibly underestimated clonal diversity.

Sequenced material: peripheral blood, taken 28 days after the second dose of the MenACWY control vaccine. The source is an adult who received the MenACWY meningococcal vaccine as a control. The chain couples TRBV19 to TRBJ2-7; perhaps TRBD2 as D (5 bases). CDR3 DNA: TGTGCCAGTAGTGATCCGGGAAACCTGGGGGAGCAGTACTTC. Translated, it gives CASSDPGNLGEQYF.